The clone carrying this T cell receptor beta chain has just a few counts. The antigen is not known. The germline gives CDR1 SGHTS, CDR2 YDEGEE. Trimming at V came to 0 bases and at J to 5 bases, leaving 5 bases not matched to a gene. This CDR3 contains 16 residues. The method was immunoSEQ multiplex PCR; TCRdb's version includes in-frame clones alone and lacks a portion of them. The sample shows 45,000 to 60,000 clones, around 76% of them seen only once. The data were obtained in a study of vaccination effects on CD4 cells after COVID-19. The authors isolated CD4+ T cells after roughly eleven days of culture.

The rearrangement uses TRBV5-8 and TRBJ1-5, with 10 bases fitting TRBD1. This TCR derives from a human donor who had a prior SARS-CoV-2 infection. The material sequenced was CD4+ T cells from PBMCs cultured without peptide, taken before COVID-19 vaccination. For the CDR3, the DNA is TGTGCCAGCAGCTTGGCCGGGACAGGGGATTATCAGCCCCAGCATTTT. This sequence encodes CASSLAGTGDYQPQHF.